This T cell receptor (beta chain) was identified in a study of blood T cell repertoires in COVID-19. On the study more broadly: Collection of acute and convalescent COVID-19 samples took place in the United States, Italy and Spain.

Clones were read by immunoSEQ multiplex PCR, and TCRdb kept only the in-frame ones, dropping some. This table holds some 70,000 clones, roughly 80% found once. Losses at the gene ends were 5 bases for V and 0 bases for J; bases not matched to a gene: 1. The CDR3 sequence is 15 residues long. CDR1 and CDR2 from the germline V gene are SEHNR and FQNEAQ (reference sequence). Sequenced: peripheral blood. The TCR was taken from a woman in her 70s with acute or convalescent COVID-19. The chain joins TRBV7-9 to TRBJ2-6, with TRBD1 identical over 7 bases. In DNA form, the CDR3 reads TGTGCCAGCAGCCGGGACAGCTCTGGGGCCAACGTCCTGACTTTC. Translating it yields CASSRDSSGANVLTF.